This T cell receptor (beta chain) was captured by sequencing in a study of T cell changes during pregnancy in multiple sclerosis. Clones were sequenced by immunoSEQ multiplex PCR, and TCRdb holds only the in-frame ones, with some missing. The sample carries 65,000 to 80,000 clones, approximately 94% recorded once. The germline V gene encodes CDR1 MDHEN and CDR2 SYDVKM. V gave up 5 bases and J gave up 0 bases; unmatched junction bases: 9. The CDR3 extends over 17 amino acids. This specimen consisted of CD4+ T cells from peripheral blood mononuclear cells, obtained before pregnancy. The chain has TRBV28 and TRBJ2-3, with 9 bases fitting TRBD1. The TCR sequence derives from a female donor with multiple sclerosis, enrolled in a pregnancy study. CDR3 sequence reads: CASSPRTGALSTDTQYF. In nucleotides, the CDR3 is TGTGCCAGCAGTCCCCGGACAGGGGCCCTTAGCACAGATACGCAGTATTTT.